The 5 T cell receptor beta chains presented below share a single source sample, sequenced in a study of blood T cell repertoires in COVID-19 (dated by TCRdb to the early 2020s). Library construction relied on the immunoSEQ multiplex PCR assay. TCRdb carries this immuneACCESS record with in-frame sequences only. Its versions omit some clonotypes, under half of them owing to an unresolved V gene in the studies checked, with the rest unexplained. Counted in this sample were around 150,000 clones; about 85% of them appeared once. The ten largest clones add up to approximately 3.3% of the sample. Source material: peripheral blood. These receptor sequences come from a human donor with acute or convalescent COVID-19. The donor label of this sample is uncertain.

This chain uses TRBV18 with TRBJ2-7; 9 positions agree with TRBD1. CDR1 KGHSH and CDR2 LQKENI come from the germline V gene. The CDR3 contains 15 residues. V trimming: 6 bases; J trimming: 5 bases; junction bases outside the gene matches: 11. In DNA, the CDR3 is TGTGCCAGCTCCCTTTCCGGGACAGGGACGGACGAGCAGTACTTC. The encoded protein is CASSLSGTGTDEQYF.

The chain carries TRBV12-3 or TRBV12-4 and TRBJ1-6; D is ambiguous. The CDR3 totals 12 residues. The ends were cut back, 3 bases at V and 12 bases at J, with 9 bases in the middle. The CDR3 is CASSFGEGPLHF. CDR3 nucleotide sequence: TGTGCCAGCAGTTTTGGGGAGGGACCCCTCCACTTT.

This clone has just one count. The chain carries TRBV27 and TRBJ2-7; 10 nucleotides align to TRBD1. The CDR3 has 15 residues. V trimming: 6 bases; J trimming: 4 bases; junction bases outside the gene matches: 9. The germline V gene encodes CDR1 MNHEY and CDR2 SMNVEV (reference sequence). This chain's CDR3 is CASRTPGQGSYEQYF. The CDR3, as DNA: TGTGCCAGCAGAACTCCGGGACAGGGGTCGTACGAGCAGTACTTC.

This clone was detected only a few times. The chain links TRBV7-9 to TRBJ1-4, with TRBD1 matching over 7 bases. Per germline, CDR1 SEHNR and CDR2 FQNEAQ (reference sequence). After removal of 2 bases from V and 6 bases from J, the junction contained 9 bases not matched to a gene. The CDR3 loop spans 16 amino acids. Here the CDR3 DNA reads TGTGCCAGCAGCTTAAGACCGGACAGGTCAGATGAAAAACTGTTTTTT. This codes for CASSLRPDRSDEKLFF. Variable domain in full (rest from reference TRBV7-9 and TRBJ1-4): DTGVSQNPRHKITKRGQNVTFRCDPISEHNRLYWYRQTLGQGPEFLTYFQNEAQLEKSRLLSDRFSAERPKGSFSTLEIQRTEQGDSAMYLCASSLRPDRSDEKLFFGSGTQLSVL.

V gene TRBV7-3 combines with J gene TRBJ2-2, with 11 nucleotides matching TRBD2. The germline V gene has CDR1 SGHTA and CDR2 FQGTGA. The CDR3 consists of 20 residues. The ends lost 1 base at V and 2 bases at J; junction bases unmatched: 12. CDR3 sequence reads: CASSLRPGASGGTNTGELFF. CDR3 bases: TGTGCCAGCAGCTTAAGGCCCGGGGCTAGCGGGGGGACCAACACCGGGGAGCTGTTTTTT.